The TCR beta chain under discussion was sequenced for a study of human T cells and chemical hapten exposure. Time point noted: patch test 2, 6 weeks after DPC sensitization. Treatment described: therapeutic diphenylcyclopropenone sensitization with weekly scalp DPC. This clonotype has a handful of counts. Germline CDR1 and CDR2: SGHTA and FQGNSA. The V end was cut by 3 bases, the J end by 10 bases, with 7 bases between. The CDR3 spans 12 residues. TCRdb reprocessed the RACE reads via MiXCR and lists one record per CDR3 protein. Of 70,000 to 95,000 distinct CDR3 sequences in the sample, about 6.3% were seen once.

V usage is TRBV7-2 and J usage is TRBJ1-6; no firm D call. This clonotype was sampled from a woman aged 25-40 years with alopecia areata. Some clones in this sample may be carry-over from other donors' samples. Sample: whole blood, taken in connection with sensitization to the hapten diphenylcyclopropenone (DPC). CDR3 bases: TGTGCCAGCAGCTTCCTTGGATCACCCCTCCACTTT. Translating it yields CASSFLGSPLHF.